This T cell receptor (beta chain) was sequenced during a study of T-cell memory formation after mild COVID-19. Broader study findings: Prior to infection, memory already included some responding clones, suggesting cross-reactive memory joined. Researchers could not confirm that second-wave clones peaking on day 37 targeted SARS-CoV-2. Whereas later expanders leaned CD4+, clones contracting day 15 to 85 showed a balanced CD4/CD8 makeup.

V dropped 3 bases and J dropped 2 bases, with 9 bases sitting between them. The CDR3 is 14 residues long. Germline V CDR1 and CDR2: LGHDT, YNNKEL (reference sequence). 5'RACE primed at constant segments yielded TCR alpha and TCR beta cDNA libraries bearing sample barcodes and UMIs. Each CDR3 protein is one row after TCRdb ran MiXCR on the 5' RACE reads. The table lists more than 100,000 distinct CDR3 sequences, approximately 15% of them singletons. This clonotype was observed a handful of times. The antigen remains unidentified. This TCR derives from a man aged 18 to 30 who had mild COVID-19 (a few samples of this study predate the infection). Cell type and time point are not known. The sample was PBMCs or a T cell subset sorted from them (not recorded which). The chain has TRBV3-1 and TRBJ2-3; D is perhaps TRBD2 (6 bases). CDR3 sequence reads: CASSHTSNTDTQYF. DNA for the CDR3: TGTGCCAGCAGCCATACTAGCAACACAGATACGCAGTATTTT.